This T cell receptor beta chain was captured in a study of T cell responses to AZD1222 COVID-19 vaccine. The wider study: Pooling of second doses given at about 4 or about 12 weeks was done. Study-wide findings and caveats: At 160-218 and 743-854, vaccine-associated CD4 TCRs were dominant, and they spanned spike. Donors in the cohort were predominantly white British and more often female, and clonal diversity was possibly underestimated.

Profiling relied on immunoSEQ multiplex PCR, and the TCRdb table lists in-frame clones only, not all of them. The table lists fewer than 150,000 clones, approximately 93% of them singletons. Germline-derived CDR1 and CDR2 are MNHEY and SVGAGI. The CDR3 has 15 amino acids. Trimming removed 0 bases at V and 10 bases at J, with 13 bases between. As for this clone: The antigen remains unidentified.

The sample was peripheral blood, taken on day 0 of AZD1222 vaccination. V and J are TRBV6-5 and TRBJ1-6; weak D call: TRBD1 (6 bases). The clonotype was recovered from an adult in good health. The CDR3 bases are TGTGCCAGCAGTTACTCCGGGGGGCGTGGATCACCCCTCCACTTT. Residues: CASSYSGGRGSPLHF.